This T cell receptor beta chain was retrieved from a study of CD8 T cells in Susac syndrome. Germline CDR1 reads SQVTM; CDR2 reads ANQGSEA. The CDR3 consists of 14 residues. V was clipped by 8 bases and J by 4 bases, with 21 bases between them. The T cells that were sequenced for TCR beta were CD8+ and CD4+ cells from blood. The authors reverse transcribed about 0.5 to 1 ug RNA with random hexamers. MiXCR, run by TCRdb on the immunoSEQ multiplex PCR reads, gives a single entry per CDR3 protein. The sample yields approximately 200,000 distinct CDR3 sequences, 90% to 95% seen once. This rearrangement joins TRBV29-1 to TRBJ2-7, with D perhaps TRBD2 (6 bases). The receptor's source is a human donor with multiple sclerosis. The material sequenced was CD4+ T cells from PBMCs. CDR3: CSYGTGAFPYEQYF. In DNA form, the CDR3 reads TGCAGCTATGGGACGGGAGCTTTCCCATACGAGCAGTACTTC.